One T cell receptor (beta chain) is described in this entry. The antigen is unknown. TCRdb called the reads again in MiXCR, with one record for every CDR3 protein. The sample holds some 680,000 distinct CDR3 sequences, less than 40% seen once. The CDR3 has 12 amino acids. The V end was cut by 5 bases, the J end by 6 bases, with 13 bases between. The germline V gene has CDR1 SQVTM and CDR2 ANQGSEA. This entry is derived from a study of T cell repertoires in cytomegalovirus infection. For the study at large: Public TCR beta signatures provided an indication of both CMV infection and a matching HLA type. Study-wide points: It was HLA-C-restricted CMV-specific TCR beta clonotypes that dominated the response ex vivo. Totalled public TCR beta family frequency picked out people who carried CMV plus the relevant HLA.

Material: PBMCs. This sequence originates from a human donor in good health (CMV status not recorded). Some clones in this sample may be carry-over from other donors' samples. V usage is TRBV29-1 and J usage is TRBJ1-1, with D possibly matching TRBD1 (6 bases). This CDR3 reads CSVLQGRAEAFF. The DNA for the CDR3 is TGCAGCGTTTTACAGGGTCGGGCTGAAGCTTTCTTT. Supplemented by reference TRBV29-1 and TRBJ1-1, the full variable domain reads SAVISQKPSRDICQRGTSLTIQCQVDSQVTMMFWYRQQPGQSLTLIATANQGSEATYESGFVIDKFPISRPNLTFSTLTVSNMSPEDSSIYLCSVLQGRAEAFFGQGTRLTVV.